This is a list of T cell receptor beta chains from one sample in a study of blood T cell repertoires in COVID-19. The method was immunoSEQ multiplex PCR; TCRdb's version includes in-frame clones alone and lacks a portion of them. The table includes under 200,000 clones, approximately 79% detected once. The sequencing sample was made of peripheral blood. These receptors originate from an elderly woman with acute or convalescent COVID-19. CDR3s include the opening cysteine and the closing phenylalanine or tryptophan. The D gene is left open where the match is weak. Rows may omit the clone size; those that give it use once, few, many or a size class.

v_gene	d_gene	abundance	j_gene	CDR3nt	CDR3aa
TRBV15	-	few	TRBJ1-2	TGTGCCACCAGCAGAGATACGTCAGGGGCCTATGGCTACACCTTC	CATSRDTSGAYGYTF
TRBV2	TRBD1	-	TRBJ1-5	TGTGCCAGCCGGGACAGGGGTTTGGAAAATCAGCCCCAGCATTTT	CASRDRGLENQPQHF
TRBV28	TRBD2	-	TRBJ2-3	TGTGCCAGCAGTGCATCCGGGACTAGCGGGATGACGCAGTATTTT	CASSASGTSGMTQYF
TRBV9	-	-	TRBJ2-7	TGTGCCAGCGCCAGGGGTTTAGACAGATCCTACGAGCAGTACTTC	CASARGLDRSYEQYF
TRBV5-4	-	-	TRBJ1-4	TGTGCCAGCAGCTTCAACAGGGTTCAAGAAAAACTGTTTTTT	CASSFNRVQEKLFF
TRBV5-1	-	-	TRBJ1-5	TGCGCCAGCAGCTTGGGTGTAGGGAGTAACAATCAGCCCCAGCATTTT	CASSLGVGSNNQPQHF
TRBV7-3	TRBD1	few	TRBJ2-3	TGTGCCAGCAGCTTTGGGTCTCCAGGGGGCTCAGATACGCAGTATTTT	CASSFGSPGGSDTQYF
TRBV27	-	few	TRBJ2-1	TGTGCCAGCAGTACTCTCCGGAGCGGAACCTTCGTCTTTCAGTTCTTC	CASSTLRSGTFVFQFF
TRBV28	-	-	TRBJ2-2	TGTGCCAGCAGTTTAGCGGGATCGATGCGAGGGGAGCTGTTTTTT	CASSLAGSMRGELFF
TRBV28	-	-	TRBJ2-3	TGTGCCAGCAGTCCGAGGGCCCTAGGCACAGATACGCAGTATTTT	CASSPRALGTDTQYF
TRBV19	TRBD2	few	TRBJ2-1	TGTGCCAGTAGTGATGTCCACCAAAGCGGGAGTACTTTCAATGAGCAGTTCTTC	CASSDVHQSGSTFNEQFF
TRBV2	TRBD1	-	TRBJ1-2	TGTGCCAGCAGTTTACAGGGGGCGCAATACGGCTACACCTTC	CASSLQGAQYGYTF
TRBV28	-	-	TRBJ1-2	TGTGCCAGCAGTCCCTCCCCACAGGGAGTACCTAACTATGGCTACACCTTC	CASSPSPQGVPNYGYTF
TRBV9	-	-	TRBJ1-1	TGTGCCAGCAGCGTAGGTTCAGGGGCCACTGAAGCTTTCTTT	CASSVGSGATEAFF
TRBV5-1	TRBD1	-	TRBJ1-1	TGCGCCAGCAGCTTGGCAGGGGACAGGGGGCGCACTGAAGCTTTCTTT	CASSLAGDRGRTEAFF
TRBV6-2/TRBV6-3	TRBD2	once	TRBJ2-7	TGTGCCAGCAGTTACAACAAAAAACCGGGACTAGGACCCGCCTACGAGCAGTACTTC	CASSYNKKPGLGPAYEQYF
TRBV19	TRBD2	few	TRBJ2-1	TGTGCCAGTACCCCTAGCGGGAGTCGAAGCGATGAGCAGTTCTTC	CASTPSGSRSDEQFF
TRBV19	TRBD1	-	TRBJ1-6	TGTGCCAGTAGTCTCCGGGACAGATATTCACCCCTCCACTTT	CASSLRDRYSPLHF
TRBV5-6	-	-	TRBJ2-5	TGTGCCAGCAGCTTGGGAGGAGAAGAGACCCAGTACTTC	CASSLGGEETQYF
TRBV25-1	-	-	TRBJ1-6	TGTGCCAGCAGTTTTCCAGGGAACAATTCACCCCTCCACTTT	CASSFPGNNSPLHF
TRBV6-2/TRBV6-3	TRBD1	few	TRBJ1-6	TGTGCCAGCAGCCCAATGGGACAGGGGGTTCTGAATTCACCCCTCCACTTT	CASSPMGQGVLNSPLHF
TRBV3-1/TRBV3-2	-	-	TRBJ2-3	TGTGCCAGCAGCCAAGGTCTTACAGATACGCAGTATTTT	CASSQGLTDTQYF
TRBV18	-	-	TRBJ2-3	TGTGCCAGCTCACCAATGGAGGGAGATACGCAGTATTTT	CASSPMEGDTQYF
TRBV5-4	TRBD1	-	TRBJ2-1	TGTGCCAGCAGCCAAGGGGGCACCTACAATGAGCAGTTCTTC	CASSQGGTYNEQFF
TRBV6-2/TRBV6-3	-	once	TRBJ1-2	TGTGCCAGCAGCGATTTAGGGTCAGGGAACGTCTATGGCTACACCTTC	CASSDLGSGNVYGYTF
TRBV19	-	-	TRBJ2-7	TGTGCCAGTAGTTCATCGGGACACTTTCTAACTCAGCAGTACTTC	CASSSSGHFLTQQYF
TRBV28	-	-	TRBJ2-7	TGTGCCAGCAGTTTCCCCCTGACTAGACTCTCCTACGAGCAGTACTTC	CASSFPLTRLSYEQYF
TRBV19	TRBD1	-	TRBJ2-5	TGTGCCACCGCGGACAGGGCCACAGAGACCCAGTACTTC	CATADRATETQYF
TRBV6-5	-	-	TRBJ2-1	TGTGCCAGCAGTCAGGAGGCCGACTACAATGAGCAGTTCTTC	CASSQEADYNEQFF
TRBV28	TRBD1	-	TRBJ1-2	TGTGCCAGCAGTACCGGACAGGGGAGGTATGGCTACACCTTC	CASSTGQGRYGYTF
TRBV6-1	TRBD1	few	TRBJ2-5	TGTGCCAGCAGTGAGACAGGGTTTGGGGAGACCCAGTACTTC	CASSETGFGETQYF
TRBV7-6	-	once	TRBJ1-6	TGTGCCAGCAGCTTAGAAGTGGCGGGGAGCTCCTATAATTCACCCCTCCACTTT	CASSLEVAGSSYNSPLHF
TRBV19	-	-	TRBJ1-1	TGTGCCAGTAGTATAGATGAGGGAGGCACTGAAGCTTTCTTT	CASSIDEGGTEAFF
TRBV6-1	TRBD2	-	TRBJ2-5	TGTGCCAGCAGTGAAGCGGGGACTAGCGGGAGGGCCGCGGGAGAGACCCAGTACTTC	CASSEAGTSGRAAGETQYF
TRBV27	-	-	TRBJ2-7	TGTGCCAGCAGTTTTCGTTGGTCGGGAGCTCAAGGATCCTACGAGCAGTACTTC	CASSFRWSGAQGSYEQYF
TRBV4-1	-	once	TRBJ1-1	TGCGCCAGCAGCCCCTCGGACAGTGCGGGGGCGAACACTGAAGCTTTCTTT	CASSPSDSAGANTEAFF
TRBV30	-	-	TRBJ1-3	TGTGCCTGGAGTGCGGTGGGACAAACTTACTCTGGAAACACCATATATTTT	CAWSAVGQTYSGNTIYF
TRBV5-1	TRBD2	-	TRBJ2-1	TGCGCCAGCAGCCAAACACTAGCGGGACCTAGCCTTGAGCAGTTCTTC	CASSQTLAGPSLEQFF
TRBV27	TRBD2	-	TRBJ2-3	TGTGCCAGCAGATCCCGACGTTGGTCCGCTAGCGGGAACACAGATACGCAGTATTTT	CASRSRRWSASGNTDTQYF
TRBV13	TRBD1	-	TRBJ1-1	TGTGCCAGCAGCCCCACGGGACAGTTGAGCGGGTACACTGAAGCTTTCTTT	CASSPTGQLSGYTEAFF
TRBV5-1	TRBD2	-	TRBJ2-2	TGCGCCAGCAGCTTGGGACTAGCGGGAGCTGAGGGCACCGGGGAGCTGTTTTTT	CASSLGLAGAEGTGELFF
TRBV7-2	-	-	TRBJ1-4	TGTGCCAGCAGCTTAGGCCTCGGACAGAGAGCAACTAATGAAAAACTGTTTTTT	CASSLGLGQRATNEKLFF
TRBV7-9	-	-	TRBJ1-5	TGTGCCAGCAGCGTACTGGACAGAGCCCAGCCCCAGCATTTT	CASSVLDRAQPQHF
TRBV18	TRBD1	-	TRBJ2-1	TGTGCCAGCTCACCACCGTATTCAGGGGGTGAGAATGAGCAGTTCTTC	CASSPPYSGGENEQFF
TRBV28	-	few	TRBJ1-2	TGTGCCAGCAGTACCCAAACAGGGAACTATGGCTACACCTTC	CASSTQTGNYGYTF
TRBV28	TRBD1	once	TRBJ2-4	TGTGCCAGCAGCCAAACAACAGGGGACAAACTGGGGTACTTC	CASSQTTGDKLGYF
TRBV27	TRBD1	once	TRBJ2-1	TGTGCCAGCAGTTTAACCGGACAGGGCTACAATGAGCAGTTCTTC	CASSLTGQGYNEQFF
TRBV7-6	TRBD2	-	TRBJ2-1	TGTGCCAGCAGCTTTTGGCTAGCGGGAGGGCCGGGATACAATGAGCAGTTCTTC	CASSFWLAGGPGYNEQFF
TRBV25-1	-	-	TRBJ2-7	TGTGCCAGCAGTGACTACTACGAGCAGTACTTC	CASSDYYEQYF
TRBV7-8	TRBD2	-	TRBJ2-7	TGTGCCAGCAGCCCGGGGGGGTATCGGGCTAGCGGGAGCTACGAGCAGTACTTC	CASSPGGYRASGSYEQYF
TRBV27	TRBD1	-	TRBJ2-7	TGTGCCAGCAGTACCCCTCAAGGGGGACAGGGCCCCTTGCTCCACGAGCAGTACTTC	CASSTPQGGQGPLLHEQYF
TRBV5-1	TRBD1	-	TRBJ2-7	TGCGCCAGCAGCGTTACCACGGGGCAGGGGGTCGAGCAGTACTTC	CASSVTTGQGVEQYF
TRBV6-1	TRBD2	once	TRBJ2-1	TGTGCCAGCAGTGTCTCTAGCGGGGGGCGGTTCTTC	CASSVSSGGRFF
TRBV28	-	-	TRBJ2-7	TGTGCCAGCAGTTTGCCGGGCGGGAACTACGAGCAGTACTTC	CASSLPGGNYEQYF